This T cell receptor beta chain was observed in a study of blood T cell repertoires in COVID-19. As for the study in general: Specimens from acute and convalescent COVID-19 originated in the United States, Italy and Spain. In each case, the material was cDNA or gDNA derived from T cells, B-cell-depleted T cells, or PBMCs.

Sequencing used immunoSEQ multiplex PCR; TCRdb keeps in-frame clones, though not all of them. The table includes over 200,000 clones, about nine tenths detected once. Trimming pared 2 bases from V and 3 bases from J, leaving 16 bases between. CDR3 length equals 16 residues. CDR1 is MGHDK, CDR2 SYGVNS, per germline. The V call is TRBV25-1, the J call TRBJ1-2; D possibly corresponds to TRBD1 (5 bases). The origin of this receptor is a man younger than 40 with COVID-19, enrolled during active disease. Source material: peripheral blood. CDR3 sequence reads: CASSELGHRTDYGYTF. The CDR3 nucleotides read TGTGCCAGCAGTGAACTTGGACACCGCACAGACTATGGCTACACCTTC.